The source of this TCR beta chain is a study of control samples from healthy donors and cancer patients. The ends were cut back, 0 bases at V and 0 bases at J, with 10 bases in the middle. Germline CDR1 reads SGHRS; CDR2 reads YFSETQ. This CDR3 has 16 residues. Assay used: immunoSEQ multiplex PCR; TCRdb lists only in-frame clones, some missing. The sample has about 34,000 clones; roughly 86% are singletons. The chain couples TRBV5-1 to TRBJ1-3; D remains ambiguous. The TCR comes from a woman aged 40 to 50 with lung cancer. Sequenced sample: PBMCs. The CDR3 reads CASSLGGPSSGNTIYF. Written as DNA, the CDR3 is TGCGCCAGCAGCTTGGGTGGTCCTAGCTCTGGAAACACCATATATTTT.